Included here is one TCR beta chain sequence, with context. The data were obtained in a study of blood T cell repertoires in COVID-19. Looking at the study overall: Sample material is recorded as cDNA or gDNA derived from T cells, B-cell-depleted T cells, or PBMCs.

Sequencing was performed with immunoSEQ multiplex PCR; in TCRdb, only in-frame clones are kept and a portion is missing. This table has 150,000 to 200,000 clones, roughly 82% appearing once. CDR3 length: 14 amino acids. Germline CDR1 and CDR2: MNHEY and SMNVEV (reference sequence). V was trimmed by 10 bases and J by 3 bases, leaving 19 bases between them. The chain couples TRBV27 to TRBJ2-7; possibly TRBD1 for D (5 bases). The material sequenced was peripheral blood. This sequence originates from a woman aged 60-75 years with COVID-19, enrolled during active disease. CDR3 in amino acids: CATRSRGLVYEQYF. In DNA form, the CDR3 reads TGTGCCACCCGAAGTAGGGGTCTAGTCTACGAGCAGTACTTC.